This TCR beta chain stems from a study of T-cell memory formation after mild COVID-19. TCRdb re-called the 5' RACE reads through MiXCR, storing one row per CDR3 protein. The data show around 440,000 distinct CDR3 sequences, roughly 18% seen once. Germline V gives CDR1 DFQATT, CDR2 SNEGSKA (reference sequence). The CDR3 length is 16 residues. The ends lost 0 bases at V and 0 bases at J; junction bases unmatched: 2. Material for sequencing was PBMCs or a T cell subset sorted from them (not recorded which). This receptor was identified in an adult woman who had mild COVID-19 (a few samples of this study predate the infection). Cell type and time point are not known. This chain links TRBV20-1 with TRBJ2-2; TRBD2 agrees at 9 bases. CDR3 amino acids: CSARDLAGPNTGELFF. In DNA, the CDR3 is TGCAGTGCTAGAGATCTAGCGGGACCGAACACCGGGGAGCTGTTTTTT.